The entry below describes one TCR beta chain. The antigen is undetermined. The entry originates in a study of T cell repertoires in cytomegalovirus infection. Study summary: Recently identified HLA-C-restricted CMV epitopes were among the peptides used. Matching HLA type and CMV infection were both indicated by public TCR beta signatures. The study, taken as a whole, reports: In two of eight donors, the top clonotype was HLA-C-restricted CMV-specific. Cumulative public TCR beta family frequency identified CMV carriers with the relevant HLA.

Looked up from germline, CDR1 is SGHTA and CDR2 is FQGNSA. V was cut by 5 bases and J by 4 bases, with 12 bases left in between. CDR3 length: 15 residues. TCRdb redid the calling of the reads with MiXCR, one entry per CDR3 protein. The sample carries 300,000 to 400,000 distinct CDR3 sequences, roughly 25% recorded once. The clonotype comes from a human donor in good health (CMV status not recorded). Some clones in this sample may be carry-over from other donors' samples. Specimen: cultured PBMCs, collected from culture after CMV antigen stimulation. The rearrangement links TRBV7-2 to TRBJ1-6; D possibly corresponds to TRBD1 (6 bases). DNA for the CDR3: TGTGCCAGCAGCCCATGGACAGCGTATAATTCACCCCTCCACTTT. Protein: CASSPWTAYNSPLHF.